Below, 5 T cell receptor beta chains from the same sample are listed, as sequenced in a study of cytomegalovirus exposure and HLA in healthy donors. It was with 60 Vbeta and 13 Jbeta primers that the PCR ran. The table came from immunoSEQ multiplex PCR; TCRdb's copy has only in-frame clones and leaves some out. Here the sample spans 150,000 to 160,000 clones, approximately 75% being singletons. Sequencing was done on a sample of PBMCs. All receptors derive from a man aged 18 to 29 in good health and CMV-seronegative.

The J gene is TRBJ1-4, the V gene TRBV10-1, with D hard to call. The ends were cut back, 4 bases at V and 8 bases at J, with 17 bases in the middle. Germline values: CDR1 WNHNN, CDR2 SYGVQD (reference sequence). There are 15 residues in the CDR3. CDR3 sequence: CASSGGSDGIEKLFF. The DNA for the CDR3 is TGCGCCAGCAGTGGAGGGTCCGATGGGATAGAAAAACTGTTTTTT.

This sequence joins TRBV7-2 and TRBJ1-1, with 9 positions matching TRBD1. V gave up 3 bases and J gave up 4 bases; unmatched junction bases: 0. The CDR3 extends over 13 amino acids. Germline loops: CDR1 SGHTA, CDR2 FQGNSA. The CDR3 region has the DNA TGTGCCAGCAGCTTGACAGGGGGCACTGAAGCTTTCTTT. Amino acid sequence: CASSLTGGTEAFF.

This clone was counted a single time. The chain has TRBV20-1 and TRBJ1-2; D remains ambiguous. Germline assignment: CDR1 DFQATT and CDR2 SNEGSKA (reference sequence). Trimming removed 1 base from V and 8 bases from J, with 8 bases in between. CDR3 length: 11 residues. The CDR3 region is CSARAGGGYTF. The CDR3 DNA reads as TGCAGTGCTAGAGCCGGAGGGGGCTACACCTTC.

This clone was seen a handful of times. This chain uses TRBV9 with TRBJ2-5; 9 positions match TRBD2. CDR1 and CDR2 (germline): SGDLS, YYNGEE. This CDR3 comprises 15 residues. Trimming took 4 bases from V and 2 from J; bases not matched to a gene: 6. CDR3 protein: CASSRAGGLQETQYF. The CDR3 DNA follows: TGTGCCAGCAGCAGAGCGGGGGGCCTACAAGAGACCCAGTACTTC. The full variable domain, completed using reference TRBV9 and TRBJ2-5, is DSGVTQTPKHLITATGQRVTLRCSPRSGDLSVYWYQQSLDQGLQFLIQYYNGEERAKGNILERFSAQQFPDLHSELNLSSLELGDSALYFCASSRAGGLQETQYFGPGTRLLVL.

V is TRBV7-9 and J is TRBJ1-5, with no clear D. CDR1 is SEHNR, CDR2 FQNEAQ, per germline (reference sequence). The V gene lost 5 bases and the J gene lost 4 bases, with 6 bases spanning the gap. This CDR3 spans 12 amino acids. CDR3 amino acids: CASSLGNQPQHF. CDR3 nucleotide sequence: TGTGCCAGCAGCCTCGGGAATCAGCCCCAGCATTTT.